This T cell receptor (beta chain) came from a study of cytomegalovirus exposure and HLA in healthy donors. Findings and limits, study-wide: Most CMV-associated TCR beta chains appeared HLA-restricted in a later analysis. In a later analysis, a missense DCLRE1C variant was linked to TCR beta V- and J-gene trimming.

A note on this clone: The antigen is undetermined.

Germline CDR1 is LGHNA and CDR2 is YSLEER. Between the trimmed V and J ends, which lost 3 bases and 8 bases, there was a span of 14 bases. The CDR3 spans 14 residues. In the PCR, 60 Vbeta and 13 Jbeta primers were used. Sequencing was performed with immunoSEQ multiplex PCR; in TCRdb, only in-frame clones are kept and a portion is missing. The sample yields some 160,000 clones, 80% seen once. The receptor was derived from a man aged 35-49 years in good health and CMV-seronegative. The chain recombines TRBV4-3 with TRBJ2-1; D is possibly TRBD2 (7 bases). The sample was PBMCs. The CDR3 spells CASSHEGGSDEQFF. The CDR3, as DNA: TGCGCCAGCAGCCACGAGGGGGGGTCGGATGAGCAGTTCTTC.